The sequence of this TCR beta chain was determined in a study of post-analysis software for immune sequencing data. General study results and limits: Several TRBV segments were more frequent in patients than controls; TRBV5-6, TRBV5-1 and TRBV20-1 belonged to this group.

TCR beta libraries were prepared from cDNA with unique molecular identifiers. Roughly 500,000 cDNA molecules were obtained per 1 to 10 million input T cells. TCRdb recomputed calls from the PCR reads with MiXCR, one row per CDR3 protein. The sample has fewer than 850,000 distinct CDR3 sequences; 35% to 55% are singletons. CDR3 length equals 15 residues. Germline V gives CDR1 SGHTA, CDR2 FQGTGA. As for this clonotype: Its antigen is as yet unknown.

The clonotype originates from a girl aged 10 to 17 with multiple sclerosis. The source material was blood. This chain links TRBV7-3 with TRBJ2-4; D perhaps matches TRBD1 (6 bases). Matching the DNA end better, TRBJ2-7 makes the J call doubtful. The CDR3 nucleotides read TGTGCCAGCAGCCCCATAGGGGGTTCGTCCCACGAGCAGTACTTC. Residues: CASSPIGGSSHEQYF.